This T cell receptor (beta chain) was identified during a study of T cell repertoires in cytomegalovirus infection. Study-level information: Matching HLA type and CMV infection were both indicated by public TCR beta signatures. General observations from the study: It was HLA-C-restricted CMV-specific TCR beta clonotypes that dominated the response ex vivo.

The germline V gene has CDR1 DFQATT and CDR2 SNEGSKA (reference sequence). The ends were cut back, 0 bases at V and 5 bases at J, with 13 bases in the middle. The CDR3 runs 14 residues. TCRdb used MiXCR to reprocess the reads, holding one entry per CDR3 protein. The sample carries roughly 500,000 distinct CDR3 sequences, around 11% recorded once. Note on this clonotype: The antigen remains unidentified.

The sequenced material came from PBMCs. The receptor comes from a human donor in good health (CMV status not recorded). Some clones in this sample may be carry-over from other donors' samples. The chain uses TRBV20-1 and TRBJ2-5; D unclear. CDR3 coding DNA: TGCAGTGCTAGAGATCTGCGGAGTCGGGAGACCCAGTACTTC. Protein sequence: CSARDLRSRETQYF.